This is a list of T cell receptor beta chains from one sample in a study of blood T cell repertoires in COVID-19. Clones were sequenced by immunoSEQ multiplex PCR, and TCRdb holds only the in-frame ones, with some missing. The data hold about 130,000 clones, with around 81% observed a single time. Specimen: peripheral blood. The receptors stem from a young man with COVID-19, enrolled during active disease. The CDR3 runs from the conserved cysteine through the conserved F or W. The order of the fields is J gene, clone size, D gene, V gene, CDR3 protein, CDR3 DNA. The D gene is left open where the match is weak. Not every row has a clone size; where given, it reads once, few, many or a size class.

J: TRBJ1-1
size: -
D: -
V: TRBV11-3
CDR3: CASSLAGKNTEAFF
DNA: TGTGCCAGCAGCTTAGCAGGGAAGAACACTGAAGCTTTCTTT

J: TRBJ1-2
size: -
D: -
V: TRBV7-9
CDR3: CASSLKERRYGYTF
DNA: TGTGCCAGCAGCTTAAAGGAGCGTCGCTATGGCTACACCTTC

J: TRBJ2-7
size: -
D: -
V: TRBV19
CDR3: CASSIQTGDPYEQYF
DNA: TGTGCCAGTAGTATCCAAACGGGAGACCCGTACGAGCAGTACTTC

J: TRBJ1-4
size: -
D: -
V: TRBV6-5
CDR3: CASSYLGKTNEKLFF
DNA: TGTGCCAGCAGTTACCTCGGGAAGACTAATGAAAAACTGTTTTTT

J: TRBJ2-1
size: once
D: TRBD2
V: TRBV12-3/TRBV12-4
CDR3: CASRPSGNNEQFF
DNA: TGTGCCAGCAGACCTAGCGGGAACAATGAGCAGTTCTTC

J: TRBJ2-4
size: -
D: TRBD1
V: TRBV3-1/TRBV3-2
CDR3: CASSPTGPKNIQYF
DNA: TGTGCCAGCAGCCCGACAGGGCCCAAAAACATTCAGTACTTC

J: TRBJ2-5
size: -
D: -
V: TRBV2
CDR3: CASSLQETQYF
DNA: TGTGCCAGCAGTCTCCAAGAGACCCAGTACTTC

J: TRBJ1-2
size: once
D: -
V: TRBV29-1
CDR3: CSVEPFGYGYTF
DNA: TGCAGCGTTGAACCGTTCGGCTATGGCTACACCTTC

J: TRBJ2-7
size: once
D: TRBD1
V: TRBV6-5
CDR3: CASTGGQGYEQYF
DNA: TGTGCCAGCACAGGGGGACAGGGTTACGAGCAGTACTTC

J: TRBJ1-1
size: few
D: -
V: TRBV4-1
CDR3: CASSQRGLNTEAFF
DNA: TGCGCCAGCAGCCAAAGGGGTCTGAACACTGAAGCTTTCTTT

J: TRBJ2-3
size: -
D: TRBD1
V: TRBV11-2
CDR3: CASSLRGTVTDTQYF
DNA: TGTGCCAGCAGCCTCAGGGGGACAGTTACAGATACGCAGTATTTT

J: TRBJ1-4
size: -
D: -
V: TRBV7-9
CDR3: CASSLGLQDLEKLFF
DNA: TGTGCCAGCAGCTTGGGATTACAGGATTTAGAAAAACTGTTTTTT

J: TRBJ2-1
size: -
D: -
V: TRBV5-4
CDR3: CASSLDGVSFNEQFF
DNA: TGTGCCAGCAGCTTGGACGGGGTTAGTTTCAATGAGCAGTTCTTC

J: TRBJ1-2
size: few
D: -
V: TRBV18
CDR3: CASSPLEGYGYTF
DNA: TGTGCCAGCTCACCACTGGAGGGCTATGGCTACACCTTC

J: TRBJ1-4
size: few
D: -
V: TRBV19
CDR3: CASSSGRLGEKLFF
DNA: TGTGCCAGTAGTTCGGGTCGGTTGGGTGAAAAACTGTTTTTT

J: TRBJ1-3
size: -
D: -
V: TRBV30
CDR3: CAWTTGGWVGNTIYF
DNA: TGTGCCTGGACCACGGGGGGGTGGGTCGGAAACACCATATATTTT

J: TRBJ1-1
size: -
D: TRBD1
V: TRBV9
CDR3: CASSPQGASEAFF
DNA: TGTGCCAGCAGCCCTCAGGGGGCCTCTGAAGCTTTCTTT

J: TRBJ1-6
size: few
D: -
V: TRBV6-5
CDR3: CASSYSSGGGGSPLHF
DNA: TGTGCCAGCAGTTACTCCTCCGGCGGAGGAGGATCACCCCTCCACTTT

J: TRBJ2-2
size: -
D: -
V: TRBV25-1
CDR3: CASSERQALGELFF
DNA: TGTGCCAGCAGTGAAAGACAGGCGTTAGGGGAGCTGTTTTTT

J: TRBJ2-7
size: -
D: -
V: TRBV9
CDR3: CASSVLPAFRSVSEQYF
DNA: TGTGCCAGCAGCGTCCTACCTGCGTTTCGATCCGTTTCCGAGCAGTACTTC

J: TRBJ2-1
size: -
D: TRBD2
V: TRBV6-5
CDR3: CASRRLAEQFF
DNA: TGTGCCAGCAGAAGACTAGCGGAGCAGTTCTTC

J: TRBJ1-6
size: -
D: -
V: TRBV30
CDR3: CAWTGGGYNSPLHF
DNA: TGTGCCTGGACCGGGGGAGGCTATAATTCACCCCTCCACTTT

J: TRBJ2-2
size: -
D: -
V: TRBV12-5
CDR3: CASGLVLRGSGELFF
DNA: TGTGCTAGTGGTTTGGTATTAAGGGGGTCCGGGGAGCTGTTTTTT

J: TRBJ2-5
size: -
D: TRBD1
V: TRBV2
CDR3: CASSRTGGASGTQYF
DNA: TGTGCCAGCAGTCGGACAGGGGGCGCGTCCGGGACCCAGTACTTC

J: TRBJ1-2
size: -
D: -
V: TRBV28
CDR3: CASSPRDIIDGYTF
DNA: TGTGCCAGCAGTCCCCGGGACATAATAGATGGCTACACCTTC

J: TRBJ1-5
size: -
D: TRBD1
V: TRBV3-1/TRBV3-2
CDR3: CASSPQGPNQPQHF
DNA: TGTGCCAGCAGCCCACAGGGGCCCAATCAGCCCCAGCATTTT

J: TRBJ1-4
size: -
D: -
V: TRBV15
CDR3: CATSREGGVANEKLFF
DNA: TGTGCCACCAGCAGAGAAGGCGGGGTGGCTAATGAAAAACTGTTTTTT

J: TRBJ2-5
size: -
D: TRBD2
V: TRBV7-2
CDR3: CASRKLGSGAQGETQYF
DNA: TGTGCCAGCAGGAAGCTAGGTAGCGGGGCCCAGGGGGAGACCCAGTACTTC

J: TRBJ1-6
size: once
D: TRBD1
V: TRBV6-1
CDR3: CASSDGQGGNSPLHF
DNA: TGTGCCAGCAGTGATGGGCAGGGGGGTAATTCACCCCTCCACTTT

J: TRBJ1-1
size: -
D: -
V: TRBV11-2
CDR3: CASSLAMNTEAFF
DNA: TGTGCCAGCAGCTTAGCCATGAACACTGAAGCTTTCTTT

J: TRBJ2-1
size: -
D: TRBD2
V: TRBV15
CDR3: CATSATTSGSMNEQFF
DNA: TGTGCCACCAGCGCGACGACTAGCGGGAGTATGAATGAGCAGTTCTTC

J: TRBJ1-2
size: -
D: TRBD1
V: TRBV19
CDR3: CASSPTGFNYGYTF
DNA: TGTGCCAGTAGCCCGACAGGGTTTAACTATGGCTACACCTTC

J: TRBJ2-7
size: -
D: TRBD2
V: TRBV14
CDR3: CASSPGTSGFPEQYF
DNA: TGTGCCAGCAGCCCCGGGACTAGCGGTTTTCCCGAGCAGTACTTC

J: TRBJ2-1
size: -
D: -
V: TRBV4-1
CDR3: CASSHNLATGFNHNEQFF
DNA: TGCGCCAGCAGCCATAATTTGGCCACAGGTTTTAACCACAATGAGCAGTTCTTC

J: TRBJ2-7
size: -
D: TRBD2
V: TRBV6-5
CDR3: CASSYGLAAYEQYF
DNA: TGTGCCAGCAGTTATGGACTAGCGGCGTACGAGCAGTACTTC

J: TRBJ2-1
size: once
D: TRBD2
V: TRBV6-2/TRBV6-3
CDR3: CASSYGVAGKQFF
DNA: TGTGCCAGCAGTTACGGTGTAGCGGGGAAGCAGTTCTTC

J: TRBJ1-2
size: -
D: TRBD1
V: TRBV7-9
CDR3: CASSQTRGQNYGYTF
DNA: TGTGCCAGCAGTCAGACCAGGGGACAGAACTATGGCTACACCTTC

J: TRBJ2-7
size: few
D: TRBD2
V: TRBV7-9
CDR3: CASSSRTRDYEQYF
DNA: TGTGCCAGCAGCTCCCGGACTAGAGACTACGAGCAGTACTTC

J: TRBJ1-2
size: -
D: -
V: TRBV7-9
CDR3: CASSLEPGPGYTF
DNA: TGTGCCAGCAGCTTAGAGCCAGGGCCCGGCTACACCTTC

J: TRBJ2-2
size: -
D: -
V: TRBV5-1
CDR3: CASTTRPTGELFF
DNA: TGCGCCAGCACTACTCGCCCCACCGGGGAGCTGTTTTTT

J: TRBJ1-2
size: -
D: TRBD1
V: TRBV2
CDR3: CASSRDSSYGYTF
DNA: TGTGCCAGCAGTCGGGACAGCTCCTATGGCTACACCTTC

J: TRBJ2-2
size: -
D: -
V: TRBV5-8
CDR3: CASSLWAGAGTGELFF
DNA: TGTGCCAGCAGCTTGTGGGCGGGGGCCGGGACCGGGGAGCTGTTTTTT

J: TRBJ2-1
size: -
D: -
V: TRBV7-3
CDR3: CASSSGPAREQFF
DNA: TGTGCCAGCTCCTCTGGGCCCGCCAGGGAGCAGTTCTTC

J: TRBJ2-3
size: -
D: TRBD1
V: TRBV19
CDR3: CASSSGQEDTQYF
DNA: TGTGCCAGTAGTAGCGGACAGGAGGATACGCAGTATTTT

J: TRBJ2-1
size: few
D: TRBD2
V: TRBV7-8
CDR3: CASSPFGGSSYNEQFF
DNA: TGTGCCAGCAGCCCGTTTGGCGGGAGCTCCTACAATGAGCAGTTCTTC